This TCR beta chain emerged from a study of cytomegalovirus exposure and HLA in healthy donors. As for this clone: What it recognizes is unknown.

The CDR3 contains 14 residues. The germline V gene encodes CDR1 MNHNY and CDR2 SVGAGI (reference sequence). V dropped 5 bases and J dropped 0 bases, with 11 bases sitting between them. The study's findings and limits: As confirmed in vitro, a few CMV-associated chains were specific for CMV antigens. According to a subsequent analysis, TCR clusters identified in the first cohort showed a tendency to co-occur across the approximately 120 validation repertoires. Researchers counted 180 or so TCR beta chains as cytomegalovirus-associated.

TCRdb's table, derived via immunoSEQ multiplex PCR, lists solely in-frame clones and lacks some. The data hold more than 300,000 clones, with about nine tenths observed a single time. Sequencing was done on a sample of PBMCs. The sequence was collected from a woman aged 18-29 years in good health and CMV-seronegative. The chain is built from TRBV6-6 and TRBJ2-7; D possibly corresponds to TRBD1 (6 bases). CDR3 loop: CASSTQGFSYEQYF. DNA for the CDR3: TGTGCCAGCAGTACTCAGGGGTTCTCCTACGAGCAGTACTTC.